Listed here are 26 T cell receptor beta chains from one sample, sequenced in a study of cytomegalovirus exposure and HLA in healthy donors. Sequencing used immunoSEQ multiplex PCR; TCRdb keeps in-frame clones, though not all of them. Here the sample spans 70,000 to 80,000 clones, 94% being singletons. Sequencing input: PBMCs. These receptors came from a woman aged 18-29 years in good health and CMV-seropositive.

V is TRBV18 and J is TRBJ2-1, with TRBD2 identical over 7 bases. Germline lookup yields CDR1 KGHSH and CDR2 LQKENI. Germline trimming cut 3 bases from V and 10 bases from J; bases unmatched to any gene: 3. The CDR3 is made up of 12 amino acids. The CDR3 DNA sequence: TGTGCCAGCTCACCGTTGCGGGAGGAGCAGTTCTTC. It is translated as CASSPLREEQFF.

The rearrangement links TRBV29-1 to TRBJ2-7; D is perhaps TRBD1 (6 bases). The CDR3 totals 12 residues. Trimming cost V 8 bases and J 4 bases, with 15 bases left between them. Germline CDR1 reads SQVTM; CDR2 reads ANQGSEA. CDR3 region: CSTRDKLYEQYF. In DNA, the CDR3 is TGCAGCACCCGGGACAAACTGTACGAGCAGTACTTC.

The genes are TRBV11-2 and TRBJ1-4; the match to TRBD1 covers 10 bases. The CDR3 consists of 14 residues. The V gene's germline CDR1 is SGHAT and CDR2 FQNNGV. With 5 bases clipped from V and 10 bases from J, the junction kept 7 bases outside the gene matches. The CDR3 is CASSPIRDRGKLFF. CDR3 DNA sequence: TGTGCCAGCAGCCCTATCCGGGACAGGGGAAAACTGTTTTTT.

This clone was seen a single time. The rearrangement uses TRBV11-2 and TRBJ1-2; D might be TRBD1 (6 bases). Trimming stripped 2 bases from V and 6 bases from J, with 13 bases between. Germline V CDR1 and CDR2: SGHAT, FQNNGV. The CDR3 covers 14 residues. CDR3 region: CASSLNQGYHGYTF. In DNA, the CDR3 is TGTGCCAGCAGCTTAAACCAGGGGTACCATGGCTACACCTTC.

The gene calls are TRBV28 and TRBJ1-1; 9 bases match TRBD1. Trimming at V came to 4 bases and at J to 3 bases, leaving 6 bases not matched to a gene. The CDR3 has 15 amino acids. The germline CDR1 and CDR2 sequences are MDHEN and SYDVKM. The CDR3 bases are TGTGCCAGCAGTTGGGGACAGGGACTCTACACTGAAGCTTTCTTT. Protein: CASSWGQGLYTEAFF.

The chain has TRBV7-6 and TRBJ2-2; possibly TRBD2 for D (7 bases). Germline CDR1 and CDR2: SGHVS and FNYEAQ. Trimming took off 5 bases at V and 4 bases at J, with 14 bases between the two ends. The CDR3 runs 15 residues. The CDR3 loop is CASSGGAGRTGELFF. The CDR3 DNA reads as TGTGCCAGCAGCGGGGGGGCGGGTCGCACCGGGGAGCTGTTTTTT.

V gene TRBV5-1 combines with J gene TRBJ2-1, with 8 bases lining up with TRBD2. The CDR3 extends over 18 amino acids. After removal of 5 bases from V and 0 bases from J, the junction contained 13 bases not matched to a gene. Germline V lookup: CDR1 SGHRS, CDR2 YFSETQ. CDR3 region: CASSVSGSPRSSYNEQFF. CDR3 DNA: TGCGCCAGCAGTGTAAGCGGGAGCCCCAGGAGCTCCTACAATGAGCAGTTCTTC.

V is TRBV10-3 and J is TRBJ1-5, with a weak D call TRBD1 (5 bases). The germline V gene encodes CDR1 ENHRY and CDR2 SYGVKD. This CDR3 spans 15 amino acids. Trimming stripped 3 bases from V and 4 bases from J, with 13 bases between. CDR3: CAISDRQIDNQPQHF. CDR3 bases: TGTGCCATCAGTGACCGACAGATAGATAATCAGCCCCAGCATTTT.

The V gene is TRBV7-2, the J gene TRBJ2-5; 8 positions agree with TRBD2. There are 14 residues in the CDR3. V dropped 4 bases and J dropped 5; count of bases not matched to a gene: 6. Germline CDR1 reads SGHTA; CDR2 reads FQGNSA. CDR3 residues: CASSWTSSGETQYF. Written as DNA, the CDR3 is TGTGCCAGCAGCTGGACTAGCTCGGGGGAGACCCAGTACTTC.

This clone was seen just once. CDR3 sequence: CASSSPRGISYNEQFF. For the CDR3, the DNA is TGTGCCAGCAGCTCCCCCCGAGGGATCTCCTACAATGAGCAGTTCTTC. The chain links TRBV11-2 to TRBJ2-1; a possible D gene is TRBD2 (5 bases). Trimming shortened V by 4 bases and J by 0 bases, and 13 bases separated the two germline ends. Germline-derived CDR1 and CDR2 are SGHAT and FQNNGV. This CDR3 is built from 16 residues.

This chain uses TRBV6-5 with TRBJ2-3, with a weak D call TRBD2 (6 bases). The V end was cut by 9 bases, the J end by 8 bases, with 24 bases between. Per germline, CDR1 MNHEY and CDR2 SVGAGI. The CDR3 loop spans 15 amino acids. This CDR3 reads CASTPNPGRGGTQYF. The CDR3 bases are TGTGCCAGTACCCCAAACCCCGGGAGAGGAGGTACGCAGTATTTT.

This rearrangement joins TRBV9 to TRBJ2-2; 7 positions agree with TRBD1. V lost 1 base and J lost 1; bases outside the gene matches: 1. The length of the CDR3 is 15 residues. Germline CDR1 is SGDLS and CDR2 is YYNGEE. CDR3 sequence (DNA): TGTGCCAGCAGCGTACGACAGGGGAACACCGGGGAGCTGTTTTTT. Its translation is CASSVRQGNTGELFF.

This clone has only one observation. The CDR3 protein is CASSNWGMNTEAFF. CDR3 sequence (DNA): TGTGCCAGCAGTAATTGGGGCATGAACACTGAAGCTTTCTTT. The chain recombines TRBV2 with TRBJ1-1; weak D call: TRBD1 (5 bases). The CDR3 sequence is 14 residues long. Looked up from germline, CDR1 is SNHLY and CDR2 is FYNNEI. Trimming removed 5 bases from V and 0 bases from J, with 10 bases in between.

The chain uses TRBV7-2 and TRBJ2-5; D is possibly TRBD2 (5 bases). V dropped 3 bases and J dropped 5 bases, with 16 bases sitting between them. Per the germline V gene, CDR1 is SGHTA and CDR2 is FQGNSA. This CDR3 contains 15 residues. The CDR3 is CASSFQRGVGETQYF. As DNA, the CDR3 is TGTGCCAGCAGCTTTCAACGGGGAGTGGGGGAGACCCAGTACTTC.

This clone was counted once. V gene TRBV21-1 combines with J gene TRBJ2-7; TRBD1, the table's D call, lacks a check against the DNA. TRBV21-1 is an annotated pseudogene. The CDR3 is 14 residues long. The CDR3 loop reads CASSKGYRDYEQYF. In nucleotides, the CDR3 is TGTGCCAGCAGCAAAGGGTACAGGGACTACGAGCAGTACTTC.

As DNA, the CDR3 is TGCGCCAGCAGCTTGCAGGGAACTAATGAAAAACTGTTTTTT. It codes for CASSLQGTNEKLFF. This sequence joins TRBV5-1 and TRBJ1-4, with D tentatively TRBD1 (5 bases). Trimming pared 1 base from V and 1 base from J, leaving 5 bases between. Germline CDR1 reads SGHRS; CDR2 reads YFSETQ. CDR3 length: 14 residues.

The V call is TRBV11-2, the J call TRBJ1-1; TRBD1 is a possible D gene (5 bases). Trimming removed 3 bases at V and 5 bases at J, with 10 bases between. The CDR3 runs 13 residues. Germline values: CDR1 SGHAT, CDR2 FQNNGV. The CDR3 loop reads CASSFQGNTEAFF. CDR3 sequence (DNA): TGTGCCAGCAGCTTCCAGGGAAATACTGAAGCTTTCTTT.

The chain couples TRBV19 to TRBJ1-6; TRBD1 might be the D (6 bases). Trimming took 11 bases from V and 7 from J, leaving 27 bases between them. The CDR3 extends over 17 amino acids. Germline CDR1 is LNHDA and CDR2 is SQIVND (reference sequence). The CDR3 loop reads CALRGMKSTGRNSPLHF. Written as DNA, the CDR3 is TGTGCCTTAAGGGGGATGAAAAGTACGGGGAGAAATTCACCCCTCCACTTT.

The chain carries TRBV15 and TRBJ2-1; D is possibly TRBD2 (6 bases). This CDR3 has 15 residues. Germline V lookup: CDR1 LNHNV, CDR2 YYDKDF (reference sequence). Trimming removed 1 base from V and 2 bases from J, with 9 bases in between. DNA of the CDR3: TGTGCCACCAGCAGAGGTCGCGGGACCTACAATGAGCAGTTCTTC. Its translation: CATSRGRGTYNEQFF.

This CDR3 is CASSHRGGGDGYTF. The CDR3 DNA sequence: TGCGCCAGCAGCCATCGGGGAGGGGGAGATGGCTACACCTTC. The V and J genes are TRBV4-3 and TRBJ1-2, with D possibly being TRBD1 (6 bases). Trimming shortened V by 3 bases and J by 6 bases, and 14 bases separated the two germline ends. Germline CDR1 reads LGHNA; CDR2 reads YSLEER. The CDR3 loop spans 14 amino acids.

The rearrangement joins TRBV28 to TRBJ2-1; D might be TRBD2 (5 bases). The CDR3 contains 15 residues. From germline, CDR1 is MDHEN and CDR2 SYDVKM. V lost 5 bases, J lost 10 bases, and 21 bases lay in between. The CDR3 bases are TGTGCCAGCAGTCCTCTAAACGTCGGACGAGGGGAGCAGTTCTTC. Residues: CASSPLNVGRGEQFF.

This chain links TRBV5-4 with TRBJ2-2; 7 nucleotides align to TRBD2. CDR3 length: 16 residues. CDR1 SGHNT and CDR2 YYREEE come from the germline V gene (reference sequence). Trimming cost V 4 bases and J 1 base; bases outside gene matches: 7. The CDR3 sequence: CASSPAGRGNTGELFF. Here the CDR3 DNA reads TGTGCCAGCAGCCCAGCAGGGAGGGGGAACACCGGGGAGCTGTTTTTT.

This chain connects TRBV6-5 to TRBJ2-3; 7 nucleotides line up with TRBD1. V shed 5 bases and J 6 bases; nucleotides not matched to a gene: 11. The germline V gene has CDR1 MNHEY and CDR2 SVGAGI. This CDR3 comprises 15 residues. The CDR3 sequence: CASSRTGKSTDTQYF. Here the CDR3 DNA reads TGTGCCAGCAGTCGGACAGGCAAATCCACTGATACGCAGTATTTT.

The chain carries TRBV6-5 and TRBJ1-1, with TRBD1 matching over 8 bases. The CDR3 is 15 residues long. With V trimmed by 7 bases and J by 5 bases, 12 bases remained unmatched. From germline, CDR1 is MNHEY and CDR2 SVGAGI. The CDR3 bases are TGTGCCAGCACCCTCCAACAGGGGGATGGGACTGAAGCTTTCTTT. Its protein is CASTLQQGDGTEAFF.

J is TRBJ2-7 and V is TRBV18; TRBD2 agrees at 8 bases. Germline CDR1 and CDR2: KGHSH and LQKENI. CDR3 size: 15 residues. V was pared by 2 bases and J by 0 bases, with 3 bases of the junction left unmatched. CDR3 residues: CASSPSGSPSYEQYF. CDR3 in DNA: TGTGCCAGCTCACCAAGCGGGAGCCCCTCCTACGAGCAGTACTTC.

This clone has just one count. The V and J genes are TRBV29-1 and TRBJ2-1; 10 nucleotides line up with TRBD2. Per the germline V gene, CDR1 is SQVTM and CDR2 is ANQGSEA. The CDR3 extends over 13 amino acids. J was trimmed by 4 bases and V by 7 bases; bases with no gene match: 4. The CDR3 sequence is CSAGTSAYNEQFF. CDR3 nucleotide sequence: TGCAGCGCTGGGACTAGCGCGTACAATGAGCAGTTCTTC.